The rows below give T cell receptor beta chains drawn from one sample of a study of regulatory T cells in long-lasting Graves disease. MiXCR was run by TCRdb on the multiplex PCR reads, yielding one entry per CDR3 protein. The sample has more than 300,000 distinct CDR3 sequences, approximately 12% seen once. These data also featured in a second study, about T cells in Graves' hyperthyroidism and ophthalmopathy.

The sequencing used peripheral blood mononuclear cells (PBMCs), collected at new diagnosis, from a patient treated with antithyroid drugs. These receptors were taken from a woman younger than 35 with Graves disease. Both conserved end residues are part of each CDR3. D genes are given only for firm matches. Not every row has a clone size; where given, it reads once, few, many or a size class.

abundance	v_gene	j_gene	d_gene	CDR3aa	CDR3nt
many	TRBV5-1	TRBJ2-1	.	CASSSSGGTTTYNEQFF	TGCGCCAGCAGCTCCTCTGGAGGGACAACTACCTACAATGAGCAGTTCTTC
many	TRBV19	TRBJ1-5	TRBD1	CASSMNRDRGKQPQHF	TGTGCCAGTAGCATGAACCGGGACAGGGGGAAACAGCCCCAGCATTTT
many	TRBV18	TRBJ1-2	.	CASSPGPGTYGYTF	TGTGCCAGCTCACCGGGACCTGGGACGTATGGCTACACCTTC
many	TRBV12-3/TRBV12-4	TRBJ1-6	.	CASQVAANSPLHF	TGTGCCAGCCAGGTGGCAGCTAATTCACCCCTCCACTTT
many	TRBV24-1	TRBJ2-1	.	CATSDSNTGTVNNEQFF	TGTGCCACCAGTGATTCCAATACCGGGACTGTTAACAATGAGCAGTTCTTC
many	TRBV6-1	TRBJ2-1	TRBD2	CASLRLAGVFDNEQFF	TGTGCCAGCCTCCGATTAGCGGGAGTCTTCGACAATGAGCAGTTCTTC
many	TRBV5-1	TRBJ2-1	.	CASSPLGLKPYNEQFF	TGCGCCAGCAGCCCACTAGGACTTAAACCCTACAATGAGCAGTTCTTC
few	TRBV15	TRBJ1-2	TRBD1	CATSTGDSRTTNGYTF	TGTGCCACCAGCACAGGGGACAGCAGAACCACTAATGGCTACACCTTC
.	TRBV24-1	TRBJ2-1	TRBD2	CATSDPAMGGSNEQFF	TGTGCCACCAGTGACCCCGCAATGGGCGGGAGCAATGAGCAGTTCTTC
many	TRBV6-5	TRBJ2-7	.	CASSYSKGNEQYF	TGTGCCAGCAGTTACTCGAAGGGTAACGAGCAGTACTTC
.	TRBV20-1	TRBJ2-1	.	CSARDPFGEGQFF	TGCAGTGCTAGAGATCCCTTTGGAGAAGGGCAGTTCTTC
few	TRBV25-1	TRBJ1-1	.	CASSEQGLDEAFF	TGTGCCAGCAGTGAGCAAGGGTTGGATGAAGCTTTCTTT
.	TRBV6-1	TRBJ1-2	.	CASTPPGVNYGYTF	TGTGCCAGCACCCCTCCCGGGGTTAACTATGGCTACACCTTC
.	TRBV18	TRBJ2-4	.	CASSPPGQNIQYF	TGTGCCAGCTCACCACCAGGACAGAACATTCAGTACTTC
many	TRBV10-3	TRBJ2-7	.	CAISESRDRPSEQYF	TGTGCCATCAGTGAGTCCCGGGACCGTCCCAGCGAGCAGTACTTC
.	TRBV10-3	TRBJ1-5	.	CAIRPSGNQPQHF	TGTGCCATCCGGCCGTCGGGCAATCAGCCCCAGCATTTT
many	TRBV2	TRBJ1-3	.	CASSEYLGTGNTIYF	TGTGCCAGCAGTGAATATCTAGGGACTGGAAACACCATATATTTT
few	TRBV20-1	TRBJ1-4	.	CSVKDSLNEKLFF	TGCAGTGTTAAGGACAGTTTGAATGAAAAACTGTTTTTT
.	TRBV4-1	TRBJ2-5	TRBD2	CASSQDFRLGGGETQYF	TGCGCCAGCAGCCAAGATTTCCGCCTGGGGGGGGGAGAGACCCAGTACTTC
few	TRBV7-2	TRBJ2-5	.	CASTHLSTAETQYF	TGTGCCAGCACCCACCTATCGACCGCAGAGACCCAGTACTTC
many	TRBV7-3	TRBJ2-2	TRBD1	CASSSPGQGGTGELFF	TGTGCCAGCAGCTCGCCGGGACAGGGAGGAACCGGGGAGCTGTTTTTT
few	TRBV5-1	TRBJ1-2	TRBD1	CASSLGGTEGLYDYTF	TGCGCCAGCAGCTTGGGGGGGACAGAGGGCCTCTATGACTACACCTTC
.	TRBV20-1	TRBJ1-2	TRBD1	CSADRGMDGYTF	TGCAGTGCTGACAGGGGTATGGATGGCTACACCTTC
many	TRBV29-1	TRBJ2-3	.	CSVEGSTDTQYF	TGCAGCGTTGAAGGCAGCACAGATACGCAGTATTTT
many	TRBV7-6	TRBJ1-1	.	CASSLEVGEAFF	TGTGCCAGCAGCTTAGAGGTCGGTGAAGCTTTCTTT
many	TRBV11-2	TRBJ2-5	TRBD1	CASSLGDRGLQETQYF	TGTGCCAGCAGCTTAGGGGACAGGGGGCTCCAAGAGACCCAGTACTTC
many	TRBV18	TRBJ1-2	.	CASSPSSGDGYTF	TGTGCCAGCTCACCCAGCTCGGGGGATGGCTACACCTTC
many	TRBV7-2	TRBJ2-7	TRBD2	CATGTSGSIEHEQYF	TGTGCCACCGGGACTAGCGGGAGCATTGAACACGAGCAGTACTTC
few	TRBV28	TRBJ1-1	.	CANSLYRQRAFF	TGTGCCAACAGTTTATATCGGCAGCGGGCTTTCTTT
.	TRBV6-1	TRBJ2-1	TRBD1	CASRQQQDRRNGQFF	TGTGCCAGCAGACAACAGCAGGACAGGAGGAATGGGCAGTTCTTC
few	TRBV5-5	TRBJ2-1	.	CASGYLLAGYNEQFF	TGTGCCAGCGGGTACCTGCTGGCAGGCTACAATGAGCAGTTCTTC
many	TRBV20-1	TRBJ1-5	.	CSARTVNNQPQHF	TGCAGTGCTAGGACAGTTAACAATCAGCCCCAGCATTTT
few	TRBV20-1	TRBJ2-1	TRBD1	CSARVRGSYNEQFF	TGCAGTGCTAGAGTCAGGGGGAGCTACAATGAGCAGTTCTTC
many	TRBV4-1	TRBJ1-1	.	CASMAGADTEAFF	TGCGCCAGCATGGCCGGGGCGGATACTGAAGCTTTCTTT
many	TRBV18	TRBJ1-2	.	CASSPLPDTGSRGYTF	TGTGCCAGCTCACCCCTACCGGATACAGGGAGTCGGGGCTACACCTTC
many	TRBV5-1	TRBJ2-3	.	CASNLQGVSTDTQYF	TGCGCCAGCAACCTACAGGGAGTTAGCACAGATACGCAGTATTTT
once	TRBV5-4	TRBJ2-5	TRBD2	CASSPRLGLAGVETQYF	TGTGCCAGCAGCCCACGCCTGGGACTAGCGGGAGTAGAGACCCAGTACTTC
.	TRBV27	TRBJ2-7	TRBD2	CASSSSGSWTYEQYF	TGTGCCAGCAGTTCTAGCGGGAGTTGGACCTACGAGCAGTACTTC
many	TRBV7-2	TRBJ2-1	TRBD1	CASSTPGTGGAPGSYNEQFF	TGTGCCAGCAGCACGCCGGGGACAGGGGGCGCCCCGGGCTCCTACAATGAGCAGTTCTTC
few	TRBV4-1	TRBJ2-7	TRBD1	CASSLGQGGPYEQYF	TGCGCCAGCAGCCTGGGACAGGGTGGCCCCTACGAGCAGTACTTC
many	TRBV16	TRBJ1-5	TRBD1	CASSETGGGQPQHF	TGTGCCAGCAGCGAGACAGGGGGGGGTCAGCCCCAGCATTTT
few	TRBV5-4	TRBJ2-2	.	CASSPGGVARTPAGELFF	TGTGCCAGCAGCCCCGGTGGCGTCGCGCGCACCCCCGCCGGGGAGCTGTTTTTT
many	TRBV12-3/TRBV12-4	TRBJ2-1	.	CASSTGPGNEQFF	TGTGCCAGCAGTACAGGGCCGGGGAATGAGCAGTTCTTC
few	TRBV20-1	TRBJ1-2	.	CSARPQGTNYGYTF	TGCAGTGCTAGGCCCCAGGGGACTAACTATGGCTACACCTTC
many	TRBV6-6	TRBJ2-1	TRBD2	CASSYSMRGVDNEQFF	TGTGCCAGCAGTTACTCGATGCGGGGGGTCGACAATGAGCAGTTCTTC
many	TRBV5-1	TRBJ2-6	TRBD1	CASSLGQGFGANVLTF	TGCGCCAGCAGCTTGGGACAGGGTTTTGGGGCCAACGTCCTGACTTTC
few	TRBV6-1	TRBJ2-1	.	CASSTQKGAVAYNEQFF	TGTGCCAGCAGTACTCAAAAGGGCGCAGTAGCCTACAATGAGCAGTTCTTC
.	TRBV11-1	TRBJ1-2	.	CASSQSALYGYSF	TGTGCCAGCAGCCAGAGCGCCCTTTATGGCTACTCCTTC
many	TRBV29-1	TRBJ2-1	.	CSVRHLVGLRRNNEQFF	TGCAGCGTGAGGCACCTAGTCGGATTGCGACGAAACAATGAGCAGTTCTTC
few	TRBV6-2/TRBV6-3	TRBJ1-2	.	CASSYGQPYGYTF	TGTGCCAGCAGTTACGGACAGCCCTATGGCTACACCTTC
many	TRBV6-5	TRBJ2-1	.	CASSWANEQFF	TGTGCCAGCAGTTGGGCCAATGAGCAGTTCTTC
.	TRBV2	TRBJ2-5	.	CASSGGRIRETQYF	TGTGCCAGCAGTGGCGGACGGATCCGGGAGACCCAGTACTTC
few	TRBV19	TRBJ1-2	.	CASTGDGYTF	TGTGCCAGTACCGGTGATGGCTACACCTTC
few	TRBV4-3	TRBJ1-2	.	CASSQGSEDRSGYGYTF	TGCGCCAGCAGCCAAGGAAGTGAGGACCGCTCGGGGTATGGCTACACCTTC
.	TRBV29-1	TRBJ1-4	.	CSVDRGGEKLFF	TGCAGCGTTGACAGGGGAGGCGAAAAACTGTTTTTT
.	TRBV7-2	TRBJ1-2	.	CASSFRPGMNYGYTF	TGTGCCAGCAGCTTTCGTCCAGGGATGAACTATGGCTACACCTTC
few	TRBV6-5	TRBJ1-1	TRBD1	CASSYSPTGRSVGHTEAFF	TGTGCCAGCAGTTACTCCCCGACAGGGAGGTCGGTCGGGCACACTGAAGCTTTCTTT